The 14 T cell receptor beta chains below all came from one sample that was sequenced in a study of shared clonotypes between healthy human individuals. Generated by immunoSEQ multiplex PCR, the TCRdb table keeps only in-frame clones and is missing some. The sample carries 550,000 to 700,000 clones, roughly 72% recorded once. Material for sequencing was memory CD4+ T cells sorted from blood. As for subset: CD45RA-negative fraction. The receptors stem from a young woman in good health.

The J gene is TRBJ2-7, the V gene TRBV14, with 8 bases that match TRBD1. In germline, CDR1 is SGHDN, CDR2 FVKESK. CDR3 length: 13 residues. The J segment lost 4 bases and the V segment lost 4 bases, leaving 3 bases of the junction unmatched. CDR3 sequence (DNA): TGTGCCAGCAGCCGGGACAGGACTTACGAGCAGTACTTC. Translating it yields CASSRDRTYEQYF. The full variable domain, with the rest looked up from reference TRBV14 and TRBJ2-7, is EAGVTQFPSHSVIEKGQTVTLRCDPISGHDNLYWYRRVMGKEIKFLLHFVKESKQDESGMPNNRFLAERTGGTYSTLKVQPAELEDSGVYFCASSRDRTYEQYFGPGTRLTVT.

The chain joins TRBV19 to TRBJ1-1; no definite D call. Between the trimmed V and J ends, which lost 1 base and 0 bases, there was a span of 3 bases. Germline CDR1 reads LNHDA; CDR2 reads SQIVND (reference sequence). The CDR3 is made up of 13 amino acids. The CDR3 DNA reads TGTGCCAGTAGTATAGTTATGAACACTGAAGCTTTCTTT. Translating gives CASSIVMNTEAFF.

The V gene is TRBV9, the J gene TRBJ2-3, with TRBD2 identical over 11 bases. Unmatched junction bases numbered 1, after V lost 1 base and J lost 3 bases. This CDR3 has 15 amino acids. Germline V gene data show CDR1 as SGDLS and CDR2 as YYNGEE. CDR3 coding DNA: TGTGCCAGCAGCGTAAGGACTAGCGGGACAGATACGCAGTATTTT. This gives the protein CASSVRTSGTDTQYF.

The gene calls are TRBV6-1 and TRBJ2-7; D ambiguous. The CDR3 spans 14 residues. Germline values: CDR1 MNHNS, CDR2 SASEGT. V was clipped by 5 bases and J by 0 bases, with 11 bases between them. Here the CDR3 DNA reads TGTGCCAGCAGTACCCATGAGGACTCCTACGAGCAGTACTTC. This translates into CASSTHEDSYEQYF.

This chain joins TRBV28 and TRBJ2-7; 7 bases map to TRBD1. J was trimmed by 2 bases and V by 6 bases; bases with no gene match: 13. The CDR3 is made up of 16 amino acids. Germline values: CDR1 MDHEN, CDR2 SYDVKM. Here the CDR3 reads CASRLQPPTGAYEQYF. The DNA of the CDR3 is TGTGCCAGCAGGCTTCAACCACCTACAGGGGCCTACGAGCAGTACTTC.

The rearrangement joins TRBV5-8 to TRBJ1-3, with D hard to call. The CDR3 length is 17 residues. V dropped 4 bases and J dropped 1 base, with 18 bases sitting between them. In germline, CDR1 is SGHTS, CDR2 YDEGEE. The DNA for the CDR3 is TGTGCCAGCAGCCAAACCAGGTTCTCGATTTCTGGAAACACCATATATTTT. Protein: CASSQTRFSISGNTIYF. Filled out from reference TRBV5-8 and TRBJ1-3, the complete variable domain reads EAGVTQSPTHLIKTRGQQATLRCSPISGHTSVYWYQQALGLGLQFLLWYDEGEERNRGNFPPRFSGRQFPNYSSELNVNALELEDSALYLCASSQTRFSISGNTIYFGEGSWLTVV.

J is TRBJ1-1 and V is TRBV5-5; D unclear. The CDR3 runs 14 residues. Trimming left V 2 bases short and J 1 base short, with 9 bases between. Germline CDR1 and CDR2: SGHKS and YYEKEE (reference sequence). The CDR3 nucleotides read TGTGCCAGCAGCTTTGTTAACAGGAACACTGAAGCTTTCTTT. It is translated as CASSFVNRNTEAFF. The full variable domain, in which reference TRBV5-5 and TRBJ1-1 provide the parts outside the CDR3, is DAGVTQSPTHLIKTRGQQVTLRCSPISGHKSVSWYQQVLGQGPQFIFQYYEKEERGRGNFPDRFSARQFPNYSSELNVNALLLGDSALYLCASSFVNRNTEAFFGQGTRLTVV.

The chain joins TRBV2 to TRBJ2-3; 9 bases are a match to TRBD1. Germline V gene lookup returns CDR1 SNHLY and CDR2 FYNNEI. With V trimmed by 6 bases and J by 4 bases, 8 bases remained unmatched. CDR3 size: 15 residues. DNA of the CDR3: TGTGCCAGCAGGGCACAGGGGGCCGCGGCAGATACGCAGTATTTT. Residues: CASRAQGAAADTQYF.

The chain joins TRBV9 to TRBJ2-3; D is perhaps TRBD1 (6 bases). The germline V gene encodes CDR1 SGDLS and CDR2 YYNGEE. The CDR3 has 16 residues. Trimming stripped 3 bases from V and 2 bases from J, with 16 bases between. As DNA, the CDR3 is TGTGCCAGCAGCGCCACAGGGATGGGGGACACAGATACGCAGTATTTT. Amino acid sequence: CASSATGMGDTDTQYF.

The CDR3 loop reads CSVEDQGSYEQYF. Written as DNA, the CDR3 is TGCAGCGTTGAAGATCAGGGGTCCTACGAGCAGTACTTC. This rearrangement joins TRBV29-1 to TRBJ2-7, with a possible D match to TRBD1 (6 bases). The length of the CDR3 is 13 residues. CDR1 and CDR2 from the germline V gene are SQVTM and ANQGSEA. Deletions cut 0 bases from V and 1 base from J, with 7 bases between.

V is TRBV30 and J is TRBJ2-3, with 8 bases identical to TRBD2. This CDR3 region has 15 residues. CDR1 and CDR2 from the germline V gene are GTSNPN and SVGIG (reference sequence). V dropped 8 bases and J dropped 3; count of bases not matched to a gene: 13. The CDR3 bases are TGTGCCGCCGAAGGTCGAGCGGGAGTTACAGATACGCAGTATTTT. Residues: CAAEGRAGVTDTQYF.

Notes on this clone: Other DNA sequences from this sample encode an identical CDR3 as well. DNA for the CDR3: TGTGCCAGCTCGTTAGACAGCAATCAGCCCCAGCATTTT. This codes for CASSLDSNQPQHF. The rearrangement links TRBV18 to TRBJ1-5; D is unresolved. The V gene's germline CDR1 is KGHSH and CDR2 LQKENI. The ends were cut back, 6 bases at V and 1 base at J, with 7 bases in the middle. CDR3 size: 13 residues.

The rearrangement joins TRBV19 to TRBJ2-5; TRBD1 matches at 7 bases. The CDR3 runs to 13 residues. In germline, CDR1 is LNHDA, CDR2 SQIVND (reference sequence). V was clipped by 5 bases and J by 4 bases; unmatched bases: 4. For the CDR3, the DNA is TGTGCCAGTAGTCAAAGACAGGGAGAGACCCAGTACTTC. Its translation: CASSQRQGETQYF.

This clone was found once. This rearrangement joins TRBV7-9 to TRBJ2-2, with no clear D. Germline V CDR1 and CDR2: SEHNR, FQNEAQ (reference sequence). Trimming shortened V by 6 bases and J by 1 base, and 6 bases separated the two germline ends. The CDR3 runs to 13 residues. The CDR3 protein is CASRAQNTGELFF. The CDR3 coding sequence is TGTGCCAGCAGGGCCCAGAACACCGGGGAGCTGTTTTTT.